The rows below give T cell receptor beta chains drawn from one sample of a study of vaccination and CD4 T cells after COVID-19. These receptors' antigens are unknown. TCRdb used MiXCR to reprocess the PCR reads, holding one entry per CDR3 protein. Seen here are 9,500 to 14,000 distinct CDR3 sequences, approximately 69% observed once, and the top ten hold about 9.3%. Sample: CD4+ T cells from blood, cultured in vitro. These receptors were taken from a human donor who had recovered from COVID-19. The CDR3 runs from the conserved cysteine through the conserved F or W. The order of the fields is V gene, J gene, CDR3 protein.

v_call: TRBV11-3
j_call: TRBJ2-1
cdr3_aa: CASSLEVRAGGHEQFF

v_call: TRBV27
j_call: TRBJ2-1
cdr3_aa: CASSLSGTSVRVQFF

v_call: TRBV7-2
j_call: TRBJ1-2
cdr3_aa: CASSPLSGYGYTF

v_call: TRBV5-4
j_call: TRBJ1-1
cdr3_aa: CASSLGDRPNTEAFF

v_call: TRBV19
j_call: TRBJ2-1
cdr3_aa: CASSLGLAGVRNEQFF

v_call: TRBV7-8
j_call: TRBJ2-2
cdr3_aa: CASSLGQGATGELFF

v_call: TRBV27
j_call: TRBJ2-1
cdr3_aa: CASSLQGGALQFF

v_call: TRBV20-1
j_call: TRBJ1-2
cdr3_aa: CSALAPSRLLTYGYTF

v_call: TRBV20-1
j_call: TRBJ1-2
cdr3_aa: CSEVQAGHGYTF

v_call: TRBV11-2
j_call: TRBJ2-5
cdr3_aa: CASRHGEGWSGTQYF